This TCR beta chain was retrieved from a study of cytomegalovirus exposure and HLA in healthy donors. With V trimmed by 4 bases and J by 3 bases, 7 bases remained unmatched. This CDR3 has 15 amino acids. From germline, CDR1 is SGHRS and CDR2 YFSETQ. The study's findings and limits: A list of approximately 160 TCR beta chains associated with cytomegalovirus was given. Trimming of TCR beta V- and J-genes showed a link, identified in a later analysis, to a missense DCLRE1C variant.

Both 60 Vbeta primers and 13 Jbeta primers went into the PCR. Source study methods: In a later analysis, 79 million or so unique TCR beta chains included roughly 11 million shared by two or more donors. Using immunoSEQ multiplex PCR, the repertoire was profiled, and TCRdb retains in-frame clones only, with some absent. That table supplies the V and J calls and clone size; D and trimming were determined from the DNA. The repertoire has under 150,000 clones, approximately 85% of them found once; the top ten carry about 1.8%. For this clone: Its antigen is not known.

This sequence was found in a boy younger than 18 in good health and CMV-seronegative. V is TRBV5-1 and J is TRBJ1-2; 9 nucleotides match TRBD1. Source material: PBMCs. CDR3 amino acids: CASSGGQGVYYGYTF. In nucleotides, the CDR3 is TGCGCCAGCAGCGGGGGACAGGGAGTCTACTATGGCTACACCTTC.